What follows are 29 T cell receptor beta chains derived from one specimen sequenced in a study of blood T cell repertoires in COVID-19. TCRdb's copy holds only in-frame clones and misses some; the assay was immunoSEQ multiplex PCR. The data show 150,000 or so clones, 75% to 90% seen once. Sequencing was performed on PBMCs or T cells enriched from blood (not recorded which). These receptors originate from a woman in her forties or fifties who had recovered from COVID-19.

The chain uses TRBV7-7 and TRBJ2-1; 12 nucleotides match TRBD2. The CDR3 totals 16 residues. CDR1 SSHAT and CDR2 FNYEAQ come from the germline V gene (reference sequence). Losses at the gene ends were 2 bases for V and 2 bases for J; bases not matched to a gene: 1. CDR3 bases: TGTGCCAGCAGCTTATCTAGCGGGAGGGCCTACAATGAGCAGTTCTTC. It yields the protein CASSLSSGRAYNEQFF.

The gene calls are TRBV5-6 and TRBJ2-2; 13 nucleotides align to TRBD2. Per germline, CDR1 SGHDT and CDR2 YYEEEE. V lost 3 bases to trimming and J lost 8 bases; unmatched junction nucleotides: 4. The CDR3 covers 15 residues. CDR3 loop: CASSWTSGGVGELFF. CDR3 sequence (DNA): TGTGCCAGCAGCTGGACTAGCGGGGGAGTAGGGGAGCTGTTTTTT.

The chain is built from TRBV7-9 and TRBJ1-1; no clear D gene. V was clipped by 2 bases and J by 5 bases, with 6 bases between them. This CDR3 has 12 residues. CDR1 is SEHNR, CDR2 FQNEAQ, per germline (reference sequence). The CDR3 loop reads CASSLILTEAFF. In nucleotides, the CDR3 is TGTGCCAGCAGCTTAATTTTAACTGAAGCTTTCTTT.

This clone was detected only a few times. The chain uses TRBV27 and TRBJ1-6; TRBD1 is a possible D gene (5 bases). The germline V gene encodes CDR1 MNHEY and CDR2 SMNVEV (reference sequence). V was clipped by 8 bases and J by 8 bases, with 13 bases between them. The CDR3 is 13 amino acids. In DNA form, the CDR3 reads TGTGCCAGCGTGGGAGGGGCGGATTCACCCCTCCACTTT. It specifies CASVGGADSPLHF.

This clone was counted once. The CDR3 loop is CASSFLRAQPQHF. The DNA for the CDR3 is TGTGCCAGCAGTTTTTTGAGGGCCCAGCCCCAGCATTTT. The rearrangement uses TRBV28 and TRBJ1-5, with no clear D. There are 13 residues in the CDR3. Germline loops: CDR1 MDHEN, CDR2 SYDVKM. Trimming removed 3 bases from V and 7 bases from J, with 10 bases in between. Based on the CDR3 plus reference TRBV28 and TRBJ1-5, the full variable domain is DVKVTQSSRYLVKRTGEKVFLECVQDMDHENMFWYRQDPGLGLRLIYFSYDVKMKEKGDIPEGYSVSREKKERFSLILESASTNQTSMYLCASSFLRAQPQHFGDGTRLSIL.

The V gene is TRBV5-5, the J gene TRBJ1-2; weak D call: TRBD1 (5 bases). The CDR3 length is 14 residues. Trimming took off 0 bases at V and 4 bases at J, with 10 bases between the two ends. In germline, CDR1 is SGHKS, CDR2 YYEKEE (reference sequence). The CDR3 spells CASSLGDSLYGYTF. The DNA of the CDR3 is TGTGCCAGCAGCTTGGGCGACAGCCTCTATGGCTACACCTTC.

A note on this clone: A junction boundary mismatches the germline segment, possibly from a read error. In DNA form, the CDR3 reads TGTGCTAGCAGCGAAACACCACCACAGGGAAGGTCTGAAGCTTTCTTT. It codes for CASSETPPQGRSEAFF. J is TRBJ1-1 and V is TRBV7-7, with D tentatively TRBD1 (6 bases). The CDR3 length is 16 residues. In germline, CDR1 is SSHAT, CDR2 FNYEAQ (reference sequence).

The chain is built from TRBV4-1 and TRBJ2-4; perhaps TRBD1 as D (5 bases). The CDR3 has 19 amino acids. Germline lookup yields CDR1 MGHRA and CDR2 YSYEKL. Trimming stripped 4 bases from V and 0 bases from J, with 22 bases between. CDR3 nucleotides: TGCGCCAGCAGCCTCCAGCCCCCCGACAGATCTATAGCCAAAAACATTCAGTACTTC. This encodes CASSLQPPDRSIAKNIQYF.

The genes are TRBV9 and TRBJ1-2, with D maybe TRBD1 (5 bases). The CDR3 length is 15 residues. Per germline, CDR1 SGDLS and CDR2 YYNGEE. The ends were cut back, 0 bases at V and 0 bases at J, with 9 bases in the middle. CDR3 loop: CASSVGPGTNYGYTF. The CDR3 DNA reads TGTGCCAGCAGCGTAGGACCAGGGACTAACTATGGCTACACCTTC.

CDR3 nucleotides: TGTGCCAGCAGCCAAACCGGTCCCGCAGAAGCTTTCTTT. Translation: CASSQTGPAEAFF. The chain combines TRBV14 with TRBJ1-1; D is uncertain. Per the germline V gene, CDR1 is SGHDN and CDR2 is FVKESK. Trimming took off 2 bases at V and 8 bases at J, with 12 bases between the two ends. The CDR3 runs to 13 residues. Based on the CDR3 plus reference TRBV14 and TRBJ1-1, the full variable domain is EAGVTQFPSHSVIEKGQTVTLRCDPISGHDNLYWYRRVMGKEIKFLLHFVKESKQDESGMPNNRFLAERTGGTYSTLKVQPAELEDSGVYFCASSQTGPAEAFFGQGTRLTVV.

This chain connects TRBV14 to TRBJ2-1; 10 nucleotides match TRBD2. This CDR3 comprises 14 residues. Germline V lookup: CDR1 SGHDN, CDR2 FVKESK. V shed 1 base, J shed 11 bases, and the junction held 5 bases outside the gene matches. The CDR3 DNA reads as TGTGCCAGCAGCCAAGCTAGCGGGAGAAGGAAGCAGTTCTTC. Residues: CASSQASGRRKQFF.

The V call is TRBV3-1 (or the pseudogene TRBV3-2), the J call TRBJ1-2; D is perhaps TRBD1 (5 bases). Deletions cut 1 base from V and 5 bases from J, with 11 bases between. Germline CDR1 is LGHDT and CDR2 is YNNKEL (reference sequence). There are 14 residues in the CDR3. The chain's CDR3 is CASSQVPRQYGYTF. As DNA, the CDR3 is TGTGCCAGCAGCCAAGTCCCTAGACAGTATGGCTACACCTTC.

The chain employs TRBV21-1 and TRBJ2-3; the table names TRBD2, a call not compared with the DNA. TRBV21-1 is classified as a pseudogene. This CDR3 contains 15 residues. The CDR3 DNA follows: TGTGCCAACCACAGCGGGGGGAATAGCACAGATACGCAGTATTTT. It is translated as CANHSGGNSTDTQYF.

This sequence joins TRBV28 and TRBJ1-2; D is unclear. There are 12 residues in the CDR3. The V and J ends lost 6 bases and 7 bases respectively, with 12 bases between them. Germline CDR1 and CDR2: MDHEN and SYDVKM. This CDR3 is CASSSLVGGYTF. Written as DNA, the CDR3 is TGTGCCAGCAGCTCCCTCGTCGGTGGCTACACCTTC.

This clone was counted a single time. The chain links TRBV11-2 to TRBJ2-2, with unresolved D. Per the germline V gene, CDR1 is SGHAT and CDR2 is FQNNGV. Trimming stripped 7 bases from V and 2 bases from J, with 5 bases between. There are 12 residues in the CDR3. The CDR3 DNA sequence: TGTGCCAGCACCATTAACACCGGGGAGCTGTTTTTT. Protein: CASTINTGELFF.

This clone occurred once. The rearrangement joins TRBV28 to TRBJ1-5; TRBD1 aligns across 8 bases. The length of the CDR3 is 16 residues. With V trimmed by 10 bases and J by 0 bases, 11 bases remained unmatched. Looked up from germline, CDR1 is MDHEN and CDR2 is SYDVKM. CDR3 in DNA: TGTGCCACCTCCAAGGGGGACAGGAGTAGCAATCAGCCCCAGCATTTT. Its translation: CATSKGDRSSNQPQHF.

The chain couples TRBV7-9 to TRBJ2-7; no reliable D call. The CDR3 covers 11 residues. Trimming stripped 3 bases from V and 6 bases from J, with 6 bases between. Germline V gene data show CDR1 as SEHNR and CDR2 as FQNEAQ (reference sequence). Here the CDR3 reads CASSFSCEQYV. In DNA, the CDR3 is TGTGCCAGCAGCTTTAGTTGCGAGCAGTACGTC.

The chain recombines TRBV5-1 with TRBJ2-5, with 7 bases fitting TRBD2. CDR3 size: 16 residues. Germline CDR1 and CDR2: SGHRS and YFSETQ. V lost 0 bases, J lost 2 bases, and 7 bases stayed unmatched. The CDR3 reads CASSLGSAGPQETQYF. The CDR3 bases are TGCGCCAGCAGCTTGGGGTCAGCGGGGCCTCAAGAGACCCAGTACTTC.

The gene calls are TRBV7-2 and TRBJ2-7; TRBD2 aligns across 13 bases. Germline CDR1 is SGHTA and CDR2 is FQGNSA. The CDR3 loop spans 15 amino acids. Trimming removed 5 bases from V and 7 bases from J; junction bases left unmatched: 8. CDR3 nucleotide sequence: TGTGCCAGCAGCGCAGGACTAGCGGGAGCTCGGGAGCAGTACGTC. Translating gives CASSAGLAGAREQYV.

The chain carries TRBV7-2 and TRBJ2-6; the match to TRBD1 covers 7 bases. CDR3 length equals 17 residues. Per germline, CDR1 SGHTA and CDR2 FQGNSA. V gave up 5 bases and J gave up 0 bases; unmatched junction bases: 7. DNA of the CDR3: TGTGCCAGCAGCCTTAGGGACAGCCCCTCTGGGGCCAACGTCCTGACTTTC. This codes for CASSLRDSPSGANVLTF.

This sequence joins TRBV6-1 and TRBJ1-4; D possibly corresponds to TRBD1 (5 bases). V was trimmed by 3 bases and J by 6 bases, leaving 11 bases between them. CDR1 is MNHNS, CDR2 SASEGT, per germline. The CDR3 contains 14 residues. This chain's CDR3 is CASSDRDRDEKLFF. The CDR3 coding sequence is TGTGCCAGCAGTGACAGGGATCGGGATGAAAAACTGTTTTTT.

The chain carries TRBV7-8 and TRBJ1-3; D possibly corresponds to TRBD1 (5 bases). This CDR3 is 13 amino acids long. V was trimmed by 8 bases and J by 1 base, leaving 9 bases between them. The germline gives CDR1 SGHVS, CDR2 FQNEAQ. The CDR3 nucleotides read TGTGCCAGCCGGGGGTGGTCTGGAAACACCATATATTTT. Residues: CASRGWSGNTIYF.

A few counts support this clone. The chain joins TRBV3-1 (or the pseudogene TRBV3-2) to TRBJ2-1; 7 bases map to TRBD2. The V and J ends lost 1 base and 9 bases, in that order; junction bases with no gene match: 6. Germline V gene sequence: CDR1 LGHDT, CDR2 YNNKEL (reference sequence). The CDR3 is made up of 14 amino acids. Here the CDR3 DNA reads TGTGCCAGCAGCCAAGGCGCGTGGGGGGGTGAGCAGTTCTTC. Translating gives CASSQGAWGGEQFF.

CDR3 protein: CASSLIGGLSTDTQYF. The CDR3 DNA reads TGTGCCAGCAGTTTAATCGGGGGACTAAGCACAGATACGCAGTATTTT. The genes are TRBV27 and TRBJ2-3, with 7 nucleotides matching TRBD2. Germline assignment: CDR1 MNHEY and CDR2 SMNVEV (reference sequence). The V and J ends lost 2 bases and 0 bases, in that order; junction bases with no gene match: 5. The CDR3 has 16 amino acids.

The chain is built from TRBV30 and TRBJ1-3; D gene uncertain. The V and J ends lost 1 base and 2 bases respectively, with 6 bases between them. CDR3 length: 13 amino acids. Germline V gene data show CDR1 as GTSNPN and CDR2 as SVGIG (reference sequence). CDR3 bases: TGTGCCTGGAGTGCATCAGCTGGAAACACCATATATTTT. This codes for CAWSASAGNTIYF.

This chain uses TRBV27 with TRBJ1-1; D is possibly TRBD1 (6 bases). From germline, CDR1 is MNHEY and CDR2 SMNVEV (reference sequence). V gave up 7 bases and J gave up 0 bases, with 18 bases separating them. The length of the CDR3 is 16 residues. Written as DNA, the CDR3 is TGTGCCAGCAACCCCTGGGGGGGCGTCATGAACACTGAAGCTTTCTTT. As protein: CASNPWGGVMNTEAFF.

V is TRBV3-1 (or the pseudogene TRBV3-2) and J is TRBJ1-5; D uncertain. The CDR3 is 9 amino acids. Germline values: CDR1 LGHDT, CDR2 YNNKEL (reference sequence). Trimming removed 8 bases at V and 6 bases at J, with 2 bases between. The CDR3 spells CASLQPQHF. The CDR3, as DNA: TGTGCCAGCCTTCAGCCCCAGCATTTT.

The chain uses TRBV5-1 and TRBJ1-2; 10 bases fit TRBD1. The CDR3 loop spans 15 amino acids. Germline lookup yields CDR1 SGHRS and CDR2 YFSETQ. V lost 4 bases and J lost 5; bases outside the gene matches: 8. The CDR3 region is CASSEPDRGKYGYTF. The DNA of the CDR3 is TGCGCCAGCAGCGAGCCGGACAGGGGGAAATATGGCTACACCTTC.

The chain employs TRBV28 and TRBJ2-3; TRBD2 matches 13 bases. With V trimmed by 4 bases and J by 5 bases, 12 bases remained unmatched. CDR3 length: 18 amino acids. CDR1 and CDR2 from the germline V gene are MDHEN and SYDVKM. CDR3 sequence: CASSSRSLAGGPGDTQYF. As DNA, the CDR3 is TGTGCCAGCAGTTCCAGATCACTAGCGGGGGGGCCAGGAGATACGCAGTATTTT. Full variable domain (remainder filled in from reference TRBV28 and TRBJ2-3): DVKVTQSSRYLVKRTGEKVFLECVQDMDHENMFWYRQDPGLGLRLIYFSYDVKMKEKGDIPEGYSVSREKKERFSLILESASTNQTSMYLCASSSRSLAGGPGDTQYFGPGTRLTVL.